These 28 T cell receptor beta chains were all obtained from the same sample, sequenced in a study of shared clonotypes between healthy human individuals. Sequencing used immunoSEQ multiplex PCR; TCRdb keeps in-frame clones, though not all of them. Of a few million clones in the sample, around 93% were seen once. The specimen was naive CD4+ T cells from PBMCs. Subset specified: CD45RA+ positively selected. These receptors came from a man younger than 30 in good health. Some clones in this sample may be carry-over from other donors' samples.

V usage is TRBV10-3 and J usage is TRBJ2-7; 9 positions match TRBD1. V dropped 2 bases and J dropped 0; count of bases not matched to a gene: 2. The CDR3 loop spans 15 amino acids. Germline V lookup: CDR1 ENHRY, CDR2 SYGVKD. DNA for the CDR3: TGTGCCATCAGTGAGCGACAGGGGGTCTCCTACGAGCAGTACTTC. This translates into CAISERQGVSYEQYF.

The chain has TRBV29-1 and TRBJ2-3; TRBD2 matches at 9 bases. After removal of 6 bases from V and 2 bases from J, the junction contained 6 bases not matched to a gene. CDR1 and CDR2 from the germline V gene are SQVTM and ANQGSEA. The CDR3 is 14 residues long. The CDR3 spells CSVERLAVTDTQYF. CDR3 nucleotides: TGCAGCGTAGAGCGACTAGCGGTCACAGATACGCAGTATTTT.

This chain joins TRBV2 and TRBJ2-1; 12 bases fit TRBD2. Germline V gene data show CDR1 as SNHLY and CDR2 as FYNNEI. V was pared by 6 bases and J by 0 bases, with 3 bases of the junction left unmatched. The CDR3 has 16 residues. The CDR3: CASRETSGSSYNEQFF. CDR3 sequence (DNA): TGTGCCAGCAGGGAGACTAGCGGGAGCTCCTACAATGAGCAGTTCTTC.

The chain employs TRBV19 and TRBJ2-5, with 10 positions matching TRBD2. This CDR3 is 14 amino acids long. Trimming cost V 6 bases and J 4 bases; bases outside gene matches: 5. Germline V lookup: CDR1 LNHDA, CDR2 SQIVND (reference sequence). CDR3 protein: CASSSGGGPETQYF. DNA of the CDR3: TGTGCCAGTAGCAGCGGGGGGGGTCCAGAGACCCAGTACTTC.

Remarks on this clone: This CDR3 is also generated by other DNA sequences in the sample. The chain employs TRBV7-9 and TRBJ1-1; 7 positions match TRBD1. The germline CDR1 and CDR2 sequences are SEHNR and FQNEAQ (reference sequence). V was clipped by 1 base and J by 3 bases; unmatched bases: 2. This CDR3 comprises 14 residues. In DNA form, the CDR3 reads TGTGCCAGCAGCTTAGTCCAGGGGGACACTGAAGCTTTCTTT. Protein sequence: CASSLVQGDTEAFF.

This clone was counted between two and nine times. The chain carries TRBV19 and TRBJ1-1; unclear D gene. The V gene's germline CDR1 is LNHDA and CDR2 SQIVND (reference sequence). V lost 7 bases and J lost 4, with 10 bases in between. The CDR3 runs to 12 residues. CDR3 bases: TGTGCCAGTATGAGAAGGGCCACTGAAGCTTTCTTT. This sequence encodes CASMRRATEAFF.

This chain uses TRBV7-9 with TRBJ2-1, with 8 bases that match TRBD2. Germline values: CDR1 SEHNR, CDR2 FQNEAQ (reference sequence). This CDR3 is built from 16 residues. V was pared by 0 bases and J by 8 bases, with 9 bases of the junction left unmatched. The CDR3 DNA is TGTGCCAGCAGCTTAGCACTTCCGGGAGGGGGGGATGAGCAGTTCTTC. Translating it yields CASSLALPGGGDEQFF. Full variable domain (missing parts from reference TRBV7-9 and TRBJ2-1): DTGVSQNPRHKITKRGQNVTFRCDPISEHNRLYWYRQTLGQGPEFLTYFQNEAQLEKSRLLSDRFSAERPKGSFSTLEIQRTEQGDSAMYLCASSLALPGGGDEQFFGPGTRLTVL.

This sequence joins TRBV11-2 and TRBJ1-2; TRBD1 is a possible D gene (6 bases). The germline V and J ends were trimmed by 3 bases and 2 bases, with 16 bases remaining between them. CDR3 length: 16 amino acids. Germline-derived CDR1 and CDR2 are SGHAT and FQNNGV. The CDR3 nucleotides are TGTGCCAGCAGCTTCCTACCGAGGACAGACAACTATGGCTACACCTTC. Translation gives CASSFLPRTDNYGYTF.

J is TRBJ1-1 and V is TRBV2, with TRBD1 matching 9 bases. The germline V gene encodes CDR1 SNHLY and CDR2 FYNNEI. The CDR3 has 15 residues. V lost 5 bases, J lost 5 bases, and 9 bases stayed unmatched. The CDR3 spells CASSLRQGDRTEAFF. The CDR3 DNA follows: TGTGCCAGCAGTCTCCGACAGGGGGATAGAACTGAAGCTTTCTTT.

DNA of the CDR3: TGCGCCAGCAGCGTAGGGACAGCGGATAATGAAAAACTGTTTTTT. Its translation is CASSVGTADNEKLFF. This chain links TRBV5-1 with TRBJ1-4, with TRBD1 matching 7 bases. CDR1 is SGHRS, CDR2 YFSETQ, per germline. The CDR3 covers 15 residues. J was trimmed by 4 bases and V by 4 bases; bases with no gene match: 7.

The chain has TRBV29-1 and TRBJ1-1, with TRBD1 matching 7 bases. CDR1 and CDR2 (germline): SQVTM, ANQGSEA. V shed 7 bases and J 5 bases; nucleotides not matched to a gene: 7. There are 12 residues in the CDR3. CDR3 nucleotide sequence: TGCAGCGGGGGTGGCAGGGGGACTGAAGCTTTCTTT. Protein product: CSGGGRGTEAFF.

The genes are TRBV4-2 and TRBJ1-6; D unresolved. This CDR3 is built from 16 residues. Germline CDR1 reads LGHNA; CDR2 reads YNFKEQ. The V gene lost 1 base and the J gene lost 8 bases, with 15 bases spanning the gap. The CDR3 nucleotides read TGTGCCAGCAGCCAAGGTGTTGCGGGTGGGGATTCACCCCTCCACTTT. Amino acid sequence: CASSQGVAGGDSPLHF.

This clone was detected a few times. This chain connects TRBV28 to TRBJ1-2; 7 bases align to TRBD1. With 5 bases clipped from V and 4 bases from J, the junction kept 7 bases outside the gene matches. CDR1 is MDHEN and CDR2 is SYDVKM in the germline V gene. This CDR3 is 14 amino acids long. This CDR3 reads CASSRAGGTYGYTF. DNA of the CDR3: TGTGCCAGCAGTAGAGCAGGGGGGACCTATGGCTACACCTTC.

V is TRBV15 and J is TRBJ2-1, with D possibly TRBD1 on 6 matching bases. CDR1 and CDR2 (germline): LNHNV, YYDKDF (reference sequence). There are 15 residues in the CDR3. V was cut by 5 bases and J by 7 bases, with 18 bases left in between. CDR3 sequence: CATSVRDKEINEQFF. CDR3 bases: TGTGCCACCAGCGTCCGGGACAAAGAGATAAATGAGCAGTTCTTC.

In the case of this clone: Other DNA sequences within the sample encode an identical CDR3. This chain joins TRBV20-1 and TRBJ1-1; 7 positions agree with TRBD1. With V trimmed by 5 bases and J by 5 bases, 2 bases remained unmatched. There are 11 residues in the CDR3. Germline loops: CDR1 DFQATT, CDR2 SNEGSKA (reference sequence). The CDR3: CSAPGGTEAFF. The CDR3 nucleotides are TGCAGTGCTCCAGGGGGGACTGAAGCTTTCTTT.

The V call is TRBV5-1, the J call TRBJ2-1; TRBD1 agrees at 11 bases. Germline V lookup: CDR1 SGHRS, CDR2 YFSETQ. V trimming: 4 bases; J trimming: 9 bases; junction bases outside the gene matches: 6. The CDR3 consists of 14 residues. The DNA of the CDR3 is TGCGCCAGCAGCAGGAGGACAGGGGGCGGTGAGCAGTTCTTC. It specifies CASSRRTGGGEQFF. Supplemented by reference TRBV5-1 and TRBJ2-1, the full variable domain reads KAGVTQTPRYLIKTRGQQVTLSCSPISGHRSVSWYQQTPGQGLQFLFEYFSETQRNKGNFPGRFSGRQFSNSRSEMNVSTLELGDSALYLCASSRRTGGGEQFFGPGTRLTVL.

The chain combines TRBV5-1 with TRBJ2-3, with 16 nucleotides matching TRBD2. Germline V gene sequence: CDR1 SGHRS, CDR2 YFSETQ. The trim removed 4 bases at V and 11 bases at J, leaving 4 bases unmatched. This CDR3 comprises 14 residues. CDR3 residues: CASSQGTSGRVQYF. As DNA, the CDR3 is TGCGCCAGCAGCCAAGGGACTAGCGGGAGGGTGCAGTATTTT.

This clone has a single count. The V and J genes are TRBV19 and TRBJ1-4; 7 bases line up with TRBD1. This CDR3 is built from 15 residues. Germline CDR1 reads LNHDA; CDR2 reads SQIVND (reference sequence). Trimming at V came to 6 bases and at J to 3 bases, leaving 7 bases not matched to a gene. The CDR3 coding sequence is TGTGCCAGTAGGCCTGACAGGGCTCCTAATGAAAAACTGTTTTTT. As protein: CASRPDRAPNEKLFF.

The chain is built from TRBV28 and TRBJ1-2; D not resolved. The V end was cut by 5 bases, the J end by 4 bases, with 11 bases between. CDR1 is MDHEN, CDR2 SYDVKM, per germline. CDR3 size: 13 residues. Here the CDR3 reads CASSRRPSYGYTF. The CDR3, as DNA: TGTGCCAGCAGTCGGCGGCCCTCCTATGGCTACACCTTC.

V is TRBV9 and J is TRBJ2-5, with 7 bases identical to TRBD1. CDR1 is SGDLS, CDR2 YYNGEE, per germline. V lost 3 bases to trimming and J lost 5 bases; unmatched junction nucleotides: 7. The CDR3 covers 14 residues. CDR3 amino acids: CASSGGRGSETQYF. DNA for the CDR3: TGTGCCAGCAGCGGGGGCAGGGGGAGTGAGACCCAGTACTTC.

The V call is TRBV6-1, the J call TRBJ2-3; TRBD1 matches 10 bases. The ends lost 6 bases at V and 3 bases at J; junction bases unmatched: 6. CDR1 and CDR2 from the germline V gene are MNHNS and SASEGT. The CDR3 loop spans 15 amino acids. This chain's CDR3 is CASSLDRGLTDTQYF. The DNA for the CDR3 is TGTGCCAGCAGCCTAGACAGGGGGCTGACAGATACGCAGTATTTT.

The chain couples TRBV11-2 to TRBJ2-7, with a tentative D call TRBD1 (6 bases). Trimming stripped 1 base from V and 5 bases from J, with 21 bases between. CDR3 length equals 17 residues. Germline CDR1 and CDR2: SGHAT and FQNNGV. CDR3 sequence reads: CASSLGLGTLKVHEQYF. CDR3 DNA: TGTGCCAGCAGCTTAGGATTGGGGACATTAAAGGTTCACGAGCAGTACTTC.

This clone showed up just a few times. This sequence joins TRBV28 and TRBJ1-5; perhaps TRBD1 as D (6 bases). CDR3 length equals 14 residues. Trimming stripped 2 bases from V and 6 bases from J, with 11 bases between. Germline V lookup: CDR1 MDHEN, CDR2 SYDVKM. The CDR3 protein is CASSLTTGSQPQHF. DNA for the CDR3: TGTGCCAGCAGTTTAACGACAGGTTCTCAGCCCCAGCATTTT.

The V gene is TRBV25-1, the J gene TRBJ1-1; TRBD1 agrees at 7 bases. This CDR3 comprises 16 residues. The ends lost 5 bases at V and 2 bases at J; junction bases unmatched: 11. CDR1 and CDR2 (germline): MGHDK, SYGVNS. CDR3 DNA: TGTGCCAGCAGTTCCCAACCGGGACAGAAAAACACTGAAGCTTTCTTT. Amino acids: CASSSQPGQKNTEAFF.

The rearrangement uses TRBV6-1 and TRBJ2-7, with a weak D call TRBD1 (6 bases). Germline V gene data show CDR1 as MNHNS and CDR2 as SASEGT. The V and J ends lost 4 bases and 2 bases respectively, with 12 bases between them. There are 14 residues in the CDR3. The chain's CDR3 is CASSGGQLTYEQYF. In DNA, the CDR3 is TGTGCCAGCAGTGGGGGGCAGTTAACCTACGAGCAGTACTTC.

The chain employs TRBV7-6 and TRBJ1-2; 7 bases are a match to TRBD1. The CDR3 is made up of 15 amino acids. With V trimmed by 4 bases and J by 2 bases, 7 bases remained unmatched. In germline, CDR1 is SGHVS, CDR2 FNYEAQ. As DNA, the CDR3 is TGTGCCAGCAGCTCCAACAGGGGCAGGAACTATGGCTACACCTTC. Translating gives CASSSNRGRNYGYTF.

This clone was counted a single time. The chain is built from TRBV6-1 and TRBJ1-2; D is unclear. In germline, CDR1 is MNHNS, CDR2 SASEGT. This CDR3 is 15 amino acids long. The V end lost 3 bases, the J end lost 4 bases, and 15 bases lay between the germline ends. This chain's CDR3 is CASSDGLGRAYGYTF. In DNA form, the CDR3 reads TGTGCCAGCAGTGACGGTCTAGGTCGGGCCTATGGCTACACCTTC.

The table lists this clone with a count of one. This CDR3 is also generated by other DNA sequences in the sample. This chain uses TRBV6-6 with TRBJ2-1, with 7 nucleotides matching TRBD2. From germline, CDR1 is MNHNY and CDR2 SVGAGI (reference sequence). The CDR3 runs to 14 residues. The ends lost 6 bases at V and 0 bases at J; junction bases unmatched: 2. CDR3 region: CASRGGSSYNEQFF. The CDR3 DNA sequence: TGTGCCAGCAGAGGCGGGAGCTCCTACAATGAGCAGTTCTTC.